These T cell receptor beta chains were read from a single sample in a study of blood T cell repertoires in COVID-19. Generated by immunoSEQ multiplex PCR, the TCRdb table keeps only in-frame clones and is missing some. The repertoire holds over 100,000 clones, with approximately 87% as singletons. What was sequenced was peripheral blood. These receptor sequences come from a woman between 55 and 75 years old with acute or convalescent COVID-19. Both conserved end residues are part of each CDR3. A D gene is named only where the DNA matches it firmly. The size entry is marked missing in some rows and otherwise reads once, few, many or a size class.

clone_size | j_call | v_call | d_call | cdr3_nt | cdr3_aa
. | TRBJ1-1 | TRBV30 | TRBD1 | TGTGCCTGGAGTGGACAGGGTTTTACTGAAGCTTTCTTT | CAWSGQGFTEAFF
. | TRBJ1-4 | TRBV7-9 | . | TGTGCCAGCAGCCCTGGGGGGACCCCAGGATGGGAAAAACTGTTTTTT | CASSPGGTPGWEKLFF
once | TRBJ1-1 | TRBV6-1 | . | TGTGCCAGCAGTGAACTCAGGGGGAACACTGAAGCTTTCTTT | CASSELRGNTEAFF
. | TRBJ1-2 | TRBV3-1/TRBV3-2 | . | TGTGCCAGCAGCCAGGGCAGCCAGGGATATGGCTACACCTTC | CASSQGSQGYGYTF
. | TRBJ2-7 | TRBV7-9 | . | TGTGCCAGCAGCCCCCCGGGGAAACCGATGCTCTACTTC | CASSPPGKPMLYF
. | TRBJ1-1 | TRBV18 | . | TGTGCCAGCTCACCCCCTTTAGCGCTTGAAGCTTTCTTT | CASSPPLALEAFF
. | TRBJ1-5 | TRBV9 | . | TGTGCCAGCAGCGCCTCCGGGACTCTCAATCAGCCCCAGCATTTT | CASSASGTLNQPQHF
. | TRBJ2-5 | TRBV30 | . | TGTGCCTGGACTGCGGGGATGGAAGAGACCCAGTACTTC | CAWTAGMEETQYF
. | TRBJ2-1 | TRBV7-2 | . | TGTGCCAGCAGCCTCGGGAGCAGCTCCTACAATGAGCAGTTCTTC | CASSLGSSSYNEQFF
. | TRBJ2-7 | TRBV7-6 | . | TGTGCCAGCATCATTACTAGGAGGGTACGGGACGAGCAGTACTTC | CASIITRRVRDEQYF